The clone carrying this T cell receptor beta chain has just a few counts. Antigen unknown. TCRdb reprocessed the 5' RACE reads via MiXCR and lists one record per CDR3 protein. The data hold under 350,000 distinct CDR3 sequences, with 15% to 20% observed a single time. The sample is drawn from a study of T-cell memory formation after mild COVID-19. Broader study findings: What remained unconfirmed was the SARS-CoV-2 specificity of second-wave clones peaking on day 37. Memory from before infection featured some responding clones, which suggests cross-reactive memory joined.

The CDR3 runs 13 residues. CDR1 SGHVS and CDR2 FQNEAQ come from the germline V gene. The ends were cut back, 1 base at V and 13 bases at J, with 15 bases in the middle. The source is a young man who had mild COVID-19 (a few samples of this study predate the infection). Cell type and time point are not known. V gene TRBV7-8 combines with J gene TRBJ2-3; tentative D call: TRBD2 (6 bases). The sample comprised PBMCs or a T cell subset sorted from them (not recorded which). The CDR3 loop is CASSLEYRGCEYF. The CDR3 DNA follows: TGTGCCAGCAGCTTAGAATATCGGGGGTGCGAGTATTTT.